These T cell receptor beta chains were read from a single sample in a study of molecular identifiers for immune sequencing clone quantification. TCRdb recomputed calls from the PCR reads with MiXCR, one row per CDR3 protein. Of about 640,000 distinct CDR3 sequences listed, roughly 21% are singletons. The specimen was naive CD8+ T cells from blood, with Jurkat cell RNA spiked in. The receptors stem from a human donor in good health. Some libraries in this study had Jurkat cell RNA spiked in. CDR3s include the opening cysteine and the closing phenylalanine or tryptophan. The D gene is left open where the match is weak. Not all rows give a size; the values are once, few, many and, for expanded clones, a class.

clone_size	v_call	d_call	j_call	cdr3_nt	cdr3_aa
many	TRBV29-1	-	TRBJ2-5	TGCAGCGTTGAACGCCCCAACGTTGTCGGGGAGACCCAGTACTTC	CSVERPNVVGETQYF
-	TRBV9	-	TRBJ1-2	TGTGCCAGCAGCGTAGGTTGGGGGACGAACTATGGCTACACCTTC	CASSVGWGTNYGYTF
few	TRBV4-3	-	TRBJ2-5	TGCGCCAGCAGCCAAGAGATCGTCACGTACCAAGAGACCCAGTACTTC	CASSQEIVTYQETQYF
many	TRBV19	TRBD1	TRBJ2-7	TGTGCCAGTAGTATAGGTCAGGGGGAATACGAGCAGTACTTC	CASSIGQGEYEQYF
-	TRBV15	TRBD1	TRBJ2-2	TGTGCCACCGGCGGCGACAGGGCGAACACCGGGGAGCTGTTTTTT	CATGGDRANTGELFF
many	TRBV7-9	-	TRBJ1-6	TGTGCCAGCAGCTCAATCAACCCCACAAGGTCACCCCTCCACTTT	CASSSINPTRSPLHF
many	TRBV27	TRBD2	TRBJ2-1	TGTGCCAGCGGGGTAGCGGGCTGGGATGAGCAGTTCTTC	CASGVAGWDEQFF
few	TRBV6-5	-	TRBJ2-2	TGTGCCAGCAGTTACTCGAACGGAGCGAACACCGGGGAGCTGTTTTTT	CASSYSNGANTGELFF
many	TRBV4-3	TRBD1	TRBJ1-2	TGCGCCAGCAGCCAAGTGAAGGGGGCCGACTATGGCTACACCTTC	CASSQVKGADYGYTF
many	TRBV11-2	-	TRBJ2-4	TGTGCCAGCAGCTACCACTCAGGAAACATTCAGTACTTC	CASSYHSGNIQYF
many	TRBV7-9	TRBD2	TRBJ2-4	TGTGCCAGCAGCTCTGGGACTAGCGGTAAAAACATTCAGTACTTC	CASSSGTSGKNIQYF